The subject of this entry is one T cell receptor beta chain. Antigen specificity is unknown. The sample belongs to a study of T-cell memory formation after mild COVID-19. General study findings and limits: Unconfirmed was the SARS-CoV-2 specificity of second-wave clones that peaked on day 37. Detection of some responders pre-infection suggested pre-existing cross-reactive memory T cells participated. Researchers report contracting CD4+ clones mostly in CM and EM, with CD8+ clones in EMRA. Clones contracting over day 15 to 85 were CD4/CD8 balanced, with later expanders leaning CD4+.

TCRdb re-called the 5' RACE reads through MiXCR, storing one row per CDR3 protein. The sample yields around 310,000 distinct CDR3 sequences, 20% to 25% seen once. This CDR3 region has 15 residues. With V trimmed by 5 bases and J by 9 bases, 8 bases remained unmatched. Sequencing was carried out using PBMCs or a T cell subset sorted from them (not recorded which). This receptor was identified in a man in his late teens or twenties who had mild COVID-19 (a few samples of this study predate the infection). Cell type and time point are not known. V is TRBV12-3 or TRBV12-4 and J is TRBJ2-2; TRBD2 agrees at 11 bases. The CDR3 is CASSQRLAGTWELFF. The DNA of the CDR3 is TGTGCCAGCAGTCAAAGACTAGCGGGGACCTGGGAGCTGTTTTTT.